The 30 T cell receptor beta chains below all came from one sample that was sequenced in a study of cytomegalovirus exposure and HLA in healthy donors. Primers: 60 Vbeta forward and 13 Jbeta reverse. Assay used: immunoSEQ multiplex PCR; TCRdb lists only in-frame clones, some missing. The repertoire holds about 140,000 clones, 79% seen once, with 3.1% in the top ten. The source material was PBMCs. These receptors all stem from a female donor in good health and CMV-seronegative.

This chain links TRBV5-1 with TRBJ2-1, with D perhaps TRBD1 (5 bases). The germline V and J ends were trimmed by 4 bases and 0 bases, with 14 bases remaining between them. Germline V gene lookup returns CDR1 SGHRS and CDR2 YFSETQ. The CDR3 spans 16 residues. The DNA for the CDR3 is TGCGCCAGCAGCGACTCGAGACAGAGCTCCTACAATGAGCAGTTCTTC. Protein: CASSDSRQSSYNEQFF.

CDR3 protein: CASSGVGTGQETQYF. The CDR3 DNA follows: TGTGCCAGCAGTGGGGTGGGAACGGGGCAAGAGACCCAGTACTTC. The chain employs TRBV9 and TRBJ2-5; TRBD2 is a possible D gene (5 bases). CDR1 is SGDLS, CDR2 YYNGEE, per germline. CDR3 size: 15 residues. V lost 5 bases to trimming and J lost 2 bases, with 16 bases between them.

This clone was observed once. The V gene is TRBV7-9, the J gene TRBJ2-3; a possible D gene is TRBD1 (6 bases). The V gene's germline CDR1 is SEHNR and CDR2 FQNEAQ (reference sequence). The CDR3 consists of 13 residues. The V gene lost 1 base and the J gene lost 8 bases, with 10 bases spanning the gap. The CDR3, as DNA: TGTGCCAGCAGCTTAGGAGACAGGTTTACGCAGTATTTT. As protein: CASSLGDRFTQYF.

The chain recombines TRBV23-1 with TRBJ2-6, with TRBD1 matching over 7 bases. TRBV23-1 is noted as an ORF with a role that remains uncertain. Trimming took 3 bases from V and 3 from J; bases not matched to a gene: 8. The CDR3 is made up of 17 amino acids. The CDR3 is CASSHRTGALGANVLTF. The CDR3 DNA reads TGCGCCAGCAGTCACCGAACAGGGGCGCTTGGGGCCAACGTCCTGACTTTC.

This clone was picked up one time. This chain connects TRBV5-4 to TRBJ2-5, with D perhaps TRBD1 (5 bases). Germline V gene lookup returns CDR1 SGHNT and CDR2 YYREEE (reference sequence). The CDR3 contains 13 residues. Trimming pared 5 bases from V and 1 base from J, leaving 9 bases between. The CDR3 DNA reads as TGTGCCAGCAGGCAGGGAATCCAAGAGACCCAGTACTTC. Amino acids: CASRQGIQETQYF. Based on the CDR3 plus reference TRBV5-4 and TRBJ2-5, the full variable domain is ETGVTQSPTHLIKTRGQQVTLRCSSQSGHNTVSWYQQALGQGPQFIFQYYREEENGRGNFPPRFSGLQFPNYSSELNVNALELDDSALYLCASRQGIQETQYFGPGTRLLVL.

This chain links TRBV27 with TRBJ2-7; possible D gene TRBD1, 5 bases. The V and J ends lost 0 bases and 6 bases respectively, with 9 bases between them. CDR1 and CDR2 (germline): MNHEY, SMNVEV (reference sequence). CDR3 length equals 13 residues. CDR3 region: CASSLSARGEQYF. CDR3 bases: TGTGCCAGCAGTTTATCCGCTAGGGGCGAGCAGTACTTC.

The V gene is TRBV27, the J gene TRBJ2-7; a weak D match, TRBD2 (6 bases). Trimming removed 6 bases at V and 4 bases at J, with 16 bases between. Germline V gene lookup returns CDR1 MNHEY and CDR2 SMNVEV (reference sequence). This CDR3 is 14 amino acids long. The CDR3 nucleotides are TGTGCCAGCAGCCAAGTAAGGCGGGATTACGAGCAGTACTTC. It is translated as CASSQVRRDYEQYF.

The count of this clone is one. The rearrangement links TRBV5-1 to TRBJ1-1; D might be TRBD1 (6 bases). CDR1 and CDR2 from the germline V gene are SGHRS and YFSETQ. Trimming removed 1 base from V and 6 bases from J, with 22 bases in between. The CDR3 runs to 17 residues. CDR3 DNA: TGCGCCAGCAGCTTGCAAGTCAGGGGTCCTGAGGGGGCTGAAGCTTTCTTT. This translates into CASSLQVRGPEGAEAFF.

This chain connects TRBV13 to TRBJ2-1, with TRBD2 as a possible D gene (6 bases). V was clipped by 2 bases and J by 1 base, with 12 bases between them. Looked up from germline, CDR1 is PRHDT and CDR2 is FYEKMQ (reference sequence). This CDR3 region has 16 residues. The CDR3 sequence: CASSLRGGKSYNEQFF. Here the CDR3 DNA reads TGTGCCAGCAGCTTAAGGGGCGGGAAATCCTACAATGAGCAGTTCTTC. The full variable domain, completed using reference TRBV13 and TRBJ2-1, is AAGVIQSPRHLIKEKRETATLKCYPIPRHDTVYWYQQGPGQDPQFLISFYEKMQSDKGSIPDRFSAQQFSDYHSELNMSSLELGDSALYFCASSLRGGKSYNEQFFGPGTRLTVL.

CDR3 nucleotide sequence: TGTGCCAGCAGCCTGTCTGGGTTGGGGCGCAATCAGCCCCAGCATTTT. Its protein product is CASSLSGLGRNQPQHF. V is TRBV7-8 and J is TRBJ1-5; possible D gene TRBD1, 5 bases. Trimming took 5 bases from V and 2 from J, leaving 16 bases between them. The CDR3 loop spans 16 amino acids. Germline loops: CDR1 SGHVS, CDR2 FQNEAQ.

The V and J genes are TRBV7-6 and TRBJ2-6, with D possibly matching TRBD1 (5 bases). V was trimmed by 1 base and J by 3 bases, leaving 10 bases between them. CDR1 and CDR2 (germline): SGHVS, FNYEAQ. The CDR3 length is 16 residues. The chain's CDR3 is CASSLGSTGGANVLTF. In DNA, the CDR3 is TGTGCCAGCAGCTTAGGGTCTACAGGTGGGGCCAACGTCCTGACTTTC.

This clone was seen more than once but under ten times. This CDR3 is also generated by other DNA sequences in the sample. The chain couples TRBV6-1 to TRBJ2-3; a possible D gene is TRBD1 (5 bases). The V and J ends lost 1 base and 3 bases respectively, with 5 bases between them. There are 13 residues in the CDR3. The germline V gene encodes CDR1 MNHNS and CDR2 SASEGT. The CDR3 spells CASSEDRTDTQYF. The CDR3 region has the DNA TGTGCCAGCAGTGAAGACAGGACAGATACGCAGTATTTT.

Comments on this clone: The germline gene is not matched at one end of the junction; a read error may be the cause. The chain couples TRBV7-7 to TRBJ2-1, with D possibly TRBD2 on 5 matching bases. Germline values: CDR1 SSHAT, CDR2 FNYEAQ (reference sequence). The CDR3 runs 15 residues. This CDR3 reads CASSLEGSAYNEQFF. CDR3 in DNA: TGTGCTAGCAGCTTAGAAGGGAGTGCCTACAATGAGCAGTTCTTC.

The chain carries TRBV6-5 and TRBJ1-1; no definite D call. This CDR3 region has 11 residues. The germline V and J ends were trimmed by 7 bases and 1 base, with 4 bases remaining between them. CDR1 and CDR2 (germline): MNHEY, SVGAGI. The CDR3 DNA follows: TGTGCCAGCATGAGGAACACTGAAGCTTTCTTT. It yields the protein CASMRNTEAFF.

The V gene is TRBV4-3, the J gene TRBJ1-4, with D tentatively TRBD1 (6 bases). Trimming took 6 bases from V and 4 from J, leaving 15 bases between them. The CDR3 runs to 15 residues. Germline CDR1 reads LGHNA; CDR2 reads YSLEER. The CDR3 bases are TGCGCCAGCAGTCAAAACCAGGGGTTTAATGAAAAACTGTTTTTT. Protein sequence: CASSQNQGFNEKLFF.

V usage is TRBV10-3 and J usage is TRBJ2-3; 7 bases are shared with TRBD2. The CDR3 is 16 residues long. V shed 6 bases, J shed 0 bases, and the junction held 9 bases outside the gene matches. Germline V gene sequence: CDR1 ENHRY, CDR2 SYGVKD. CDR3 DNA: TGTGCCATCAGAGGTGGCGGGGGACCTAGCACAGATACGCAGTATTTT. It codes for CAIRGGGGPSTDTQYF.

The rearrangement links TRBV6-5 to TRBJ1-4; D uncertain. The CDR3 spans 14 residues. In germline, CDR1 is MNHEY, CDR2 SVGAGI. Trimming left V 5 bases short and J 3 bases short, with 10 bases between. For the CDR3, the DNA is TGTGCCAGCAGTATGTCAGGATCTAATGAAAAACTGTTTTTT. Amino acid sequence: CASSMSGSNEKLFF.

There are a few counts of this clone. DNA for the CDR3: TGCGCCAGCAGCTTAAGACTAGCCGGCGGGGAGCTGTTTTTT. Protein product: CASSLRLAGGELFF. This chain joins TRBV5-1 and TRBJ2-2; 7 positions match TRBD2. The ends lost 2 bases at V and 7 bases at J; junction bases unmatched: 5. The germline gives CDR1 SGHRS, CDR2 YFSETQ. CDR3 length: 14 amino acids.

This clone was counted between two and nine times. V gene TRBV5-4 combines with J gene TRBJ2-2, with 7 bases identical to TRBD1. J gave up 5 bases and V 1 base, and 2 bases lay outside the gene matches. This CDR3 spans 14 amino acids. CDR1 is SGHNT, CDR2 YYREEE, per germline (reference sequence). In nucleotides, the CDR3 is TGTGCCAGCAGCTTGCAGGGGGTGACCGGGGAGCTGTTTTTT. Its translation: CASSLQGVTGELFF.

CDR3 sequence: CASSFVGGGAFF. The CDR3 DNA is TGTGCCAGCAGCTTCGTAGGGGGTGGAGCTTTCTTT. V and J are TRBV11-3 and TRBJ1-1; weak D call: TRBD1 (6 bases). The CDR3 extends over 12 amino acids. The V gene lost 3 bases and the J gene lost 10 bases, with 12 bases spanning the gap. CDR1 and CDR2 (germline): SGHNT, YENEEA.

CDR3 coding DNA: TGTGCCAGCAGCTCCGGGGGTTCCTACGAGCAGTACTTC. It yields the protein CASSSGGSYEQYF. This chain links TRBV13 with TRBJ2-7; maybe TRBD2 (6 bases). Per the germline V gene, CDR1 is PRHDT and CDR2 is FYEKMQ (reference sequence). The CDR3 totals 13 residues. V shed 4 bases and J shed 1 base, with 8 bases lying between them.

This chain links TRBV7-2 with TRBJ1-1; no clear D gene. V was pared by 4 bases and J by 12 bases, with 30 bases between. The CDR3 covers 17 residues. Per germline, CDR1 SGHTA and CDR2 FQGNSA. CDR3 amino acids: CASSSELTSDLRLTTFF. In DNA form, the CDR3 reads TGTGCCAGCAGCTCAGAACTAACATCCGACCTCCGACTCACTACTTTCTTT.

V usage is TRBV25-1 and J usage is TRBJ2-5; D is ambiguous. The CDR3 extends over 13 amino acids. The germline V gene has CDR1 MGHDK and CDR2 SYGVNS. Trimming left V 1 base short and J 5 bases short, with 8 bases between. The CDR3 DNA reads TGTGCCAGCAGTGAATCCGGGTTTGAGACCCAGTACTTC. Protein: CASSESGFETQYF.

The rearrangement joins TRBV15 to TRBJ2-3, with 9 bases that match TRBD2. Per germline, CDR1 LNHNV and CDR2 YYDKDF (reference sequence). Unmatched junction bases numbered 0, after V lost 4 bases and J lost 1 base. The CDR3 consists of 14 residues. CDR3 coding DNA: TGTGCCACCAGCAAGCGGGGGGGCACAGATACGCAGTATTTT. It is translated as CATSKRGGTDTQYF.

The CDR3 DNA is TGTGCCAGCAGCGTAACCCCTATAGGGGGCAGTGAAGCTTTCTTT. Translation: CASSVTPIGGSEAFF. The chain recombines TRBV9 with TRBJ1-1, with 7 nucleotides matching TRBD1. J gave up 7 bases and V 1 base, and 10 bases lay outside the gene matches. This CDR3 has 15 amino acids. Germline V lookup: CDR1 SGDLS, CDR2 YYNGEE. Together with reference TRBV9 and TRBJ1-1, the CDR3 gives the full variable domain: DSGVTQTPKHLITATGQRVTLRCSPRSGDLSVYWYQQSLDQGLQFLIQYYNGEERAKGNILERFSAQQFPDLHSELNLSSLELGDSALYFCASSVTPIGGSEAFFGQGTRLTVV.

This clone was recorded a few times. This chain connects TRBV19 to TRBJ2-5, with 9 positions matching TRBD2. Germline V gene lookup returns CDR1 LNHDA and CDR2 SQIVND (reference sequence). After removal of 2 bases from V and 4 bases from J, the junction contained 5 bases not matched to a gene. This CDR3 is 15 amino acids long. CDR3 protein: CASSILSSGAETQYF. The CDR3 nucleotides are TGTGCCAGTAGTATATTATCTAGCGGGGCAGAGACCCAGTACTTC.

The J gene is TRBJ1-5, the V gene TRBV9; D perhaps matches TRBD1 (5 bases). The CDR3 length is 14 residues. V lost 0 bases and J 3 bases, leaving 7 bases between the germline ends. CDR1 SGDLS and CDR2 YYNGEE come from the germline V gene. CDR3 in amino acids: CASSVGTLNQPQHF. CDR3 coding DNA: TGTGCCAGCAGCGTAGGGACACTCAATCAGCCCCAGCATTTT.

The table lists this clone with a count of one. This chain links TRBV12-5 with TRBJ2-7, with 8 nucleotides matching TRBD1. V shed 6 bases, J shed 3 bases, and the junction held 7 bases outside the gene matches. The CDR3 is 14 amino acids. Germline CDR1 is LGHNT and CDR2 is FRNRAP. CDR3 residues: CASGQDRAFYEQYF. Here the CDR3 DNA reads TGTGCTAGTGGCCAGGACAGGGCTTTCTACGAGCAGTACTTC.

V usage is TRBV29-1 and J usage is TRBJ2-2, with D perhaps matching TRBD2 (6 bases). Trimming stripped 6 bases from V and 6 bases from J, with 11 bases between. Germline assignment: CDR1 SQVTM and CDR2 ANQGSEA. The CDR3 covers 12 residues. The CDR3 DNA reads TGCAGCGTGGACGAGCGGGCCGGGGAGCTGTTTTTT. This codes for CSVDERAGELFF.

V gene TRBV28 combines with J gene TRBJ1-2, with 8 bases lining up with TRBD1. The germline V gene has CDR1 MDHEN and CDR2 SYDVKM. There are 14 residues in the CDR3. V trimming: 6 bases; J trimming: 5 bases; junction bases outside the gene matches: 8. This CDR3 is CASRPDRGGYGYTF. CDR3 DNA sequence: TGTGCCAGCAGGCCAGACAGGGGCGGGTATGGCTACACCTTC.